This T cell receptor beta chain was sequenced in a study of cytomegalovirus exposure and HLA in healthy donors. Study-level background: As an earlier analysis found, about 179 million T cells yielded 117 million unique TCR beta sequences.

The V gene lost 3 bases and the J gene lost 1 base, with 10 bases spanning the gap. From germline, CDR1 is SGHDT and CDR2 YYEEEE. The CDR3 sequence is 15 residues long. With regard to this clone: Its antigen remains unidentified.

PCR amplification relied on 60 Vbeta primers (plus 13 Jbeta primers). Here immunoSEQ multiplex PCR was the method, and the copy in TCRdb shows in-frame clones only, minus some. This table holds some 130,000 clones, roughly 82% found once. Findings and limits, study-wide: Certain sequence variants were highly shared and formed a cluster, and this cluster was likely a sequencing artifact. TCR beta chains numbering under 200 were designated cytomegalovirus-associated. Trimming of TCR beta V- and J-genes showed a link, identified in a later analysis, to a missense DCLRE1C variant.

V and J are TRBV5-6 and TRBJ2-2; D is unclear. The receptor was isolated from a male donor in good health and CMV-seropositive. The sequenced material came from PBMCs. This CDR3 reads CASSSHTKNTGELFF. The CDR3 DNA reads as TGTGCCAGCAGCTCCCATACAAAGAACACCGGGGAGCTGTTTTTT.